Listed below are T cell receptor beta chains from one sample, sequenced in a study of blood T cell repertoires in COVID-19. The method was immunoSEQ multiplex PCR; TCRdb's version includes in-frame clones alone and lacks a portion of them. The data hold 300,000 to 350,000 clones, with approximately 91% observed a single time. Sequenced input: PBMCs or T cells enriched from blood (not recorded which). Source of these receptors: a woman aged 25 to 39 who had been exposed to COVID-19. Each CDR3 is given with its conserved first and last residue. D genes are given only for firm matches. Rows give clone size only sometimes, using once, few, many, or a class for an expanded clone.

v_call: TRBV6-5; clone_size: NA; j_call: TRBJ1-1; d_call: NA; cdr3_nt: TGTGCCAGCAGGATTCAGGGGAACACTGAAGCTTTCTTT; cdr3_aa: CASRIQGNTEAFF
v_call: TRBV5-1; clone_size: NA; j_call: TRBJ1-2; d_call: NA; cdr3_nt: TGCGCCAGCAGCCAAGTACTAGGATATGGCTACACCTTC; cdr3_aa: CASSQVLGYGYTF
v_call: TRBV10-1; clone_size: NA; j_call: TRBJ1-2; d_call: NA; cdr3_nt: TGCGCCAGCACCATCCCGGGTTACTGCTATGGCTACACCTTC; cdr3_aa: CASTIPGYCYGYTF
v_call: TRBV7-2; clone_size: NA; j_call: TRBJ1-1; d_call: TRBD1; cdr3_nt: TGTGCCAGCAGCTTTCAGGGGGTTAACACTGAAGCTTTCTTT; cdr3_aa: CASSFQGVNTEAFF
v_call: TRBV29-1; clone_size: once; j_call: TRBJ1-1; d_call: NA; cdr3_nt: TGCAGCGTTGAAGAACGACCGGTGGAGGGAACTGAAGCTTTCTTT; cdr3_aa: CSVEERPVEGTEAFF
v_call: TRBV21-1; clone_size: NA; j_call: TRBJ1-3; d_call: NA; cdr3_nt: TGTGCCAGCAGCCCCGTTTCCCCTGGAAACACCATATATTTT; cdr3_aa: CASSPVSPGNTIYF
v_call: TRBV5-1; clone_size: few; j_call: TRBJ1-2; d_call: NA; cdr3_nt: TGCGCCAGCGCCCGCGAGACTAACTATGGCTACACCTTC; cdr3_aa: CASARETNYGYTF
v_call: TRBV7-9; clone_size: NA; j_call: TRBJ2-3; d_call: TRBD2; cdr3_nt: TGTGCCAGCAGCCGGTCCCTCGGTAGCGGGGGGTCCACAGATACGCAGTATTTT; cdr3_aa: CASSRSLGSGGSTDTQYF
v_call: TRBV20-1; clone_size: NA; j_call: TRBJ1-2; d_call: NA; cdr3_nt: TGCAGTGCTAACAGGGTCGGTGGCTACACCTTC; cdr3_aa: CSANRVGGYTF
v_call: TRBV5-1; clone_size: NA; j_call: TRBJ1-3; d_call: NA; cdr3_nt: TGCGCCAGCAGCTTGAATGGGGGGTCTGGAAACACCATATATTTT; cdr3_aa: CASSLNGGSGNTIYF
v_call: TRBV6-1; clone_size: NA; j_call: TRBJ1-6; d_call: TRBD1; cdr3_nt: TGTGCCAGCAGTGAACGTTCTGGACAGGGCAGGATTTATTCACCCCTCCACTTT; cdr3_aa: CASSERSGQGRIYSPLHF
v_call: TRBV29-1; clone_size: NA; j_call: TRBJ2-5; d_call: NA; cdr3_nt: TGCAGCGTTGTATGGGGAGGAGTTATAGAGACCCAGTACTTC; cdr3_aa: CSVVWGGVIETQYF
v_call: TRBV5-1; clone_size: NA; j_call: TRBJ1-2; d_call: TRBD1; cdr3_nt: TGCGCCAGCAGCGCAATGGGGGCAGGGGGCGAAGGCTACACCTTC; cdr3_aa: CASSAMGAGGEGYTF
v_call: TRBV5-1; clone_size: NA; j_call: TRBJ1-3; d_call: TRBD1; cdr3_nt: TGCGCCAGCAGTTGGACAGGGGACTCTGGAAACACCATATATTTT; cdr3_aa: CASSWTGDSGNTIYF
v_call: TRBV19; clone_size: NA; j_call: TRBJ1-2; d_call: TRBD1; cdr3_nt: TGTGCCAGTAGTCGACCGAGAGACAGGGACTATGGCTACACCTTC; cdr3_aa: CASSRPRDRDYGYTF
v_call: TRBV6-6; clone_size: NA; j_call: TRBJ1-2; d_call: NA; cdr3_nt: TGTGCCAGCAGTCCGCACGAGGACAGAGACTATGGCTACACCTTC; cdr3_aa: CASSPHEDRDYGYTF
v_call: TRBV5-8; clone_size: NA; j_call: TRBJ2-3; d_call: NA; cdr3_nt: TGTGCCAGCAGCTCGACAGGAGATACGCAGTATTTT; cdr3_aa: CASSSTGDTQYF
v_call: TRBV7-6; clone_size: NA; j_call: TRBJ2-5; d_call: NA; cdr3_nt: TGTGCCAGCAGCTTAGATTTCGGACAAGAAGAGACCCAGTACTTC; cdr3_aa: CASSLDFGQEETQYF
v_call: TRBV6-1; clone_size: NA; j_call: TRBJ2-5; d_call: TRBD1; cdr3_nt: TGTGCCAGCAGTGACCCAGGGGGCTCAGAGACCCAGTACTTC; cdr3_aa: CASSDPGGSETQYF
v_call: TRBV11-3; clone_size: NA; j_call: TRBJ1-1; d_call: NA; cdr3_nt: TGTGCCAGCAGCTTAGGTTCGTACACTGAAGCTTTCTTT; cdr3_aa: CASSLGSYTEAFF
v_call: TRBV7-8; clone_size: NA; j_call: TRBJ2-1; d_call: TRBD2; cdr3_nt: TGTGCCAGCAGCTTCCCGAGACTAGCCATCTACAATGAGCAGTTCTTC; cdr3_aa: CASSFPRLAIYNEQFF
v_call: TRBV18; clone_size: NA; j_call: TRBJ2-1; d_call: NA; cdr3_nt: TGTGCCAGCTCACCTAGTTTCTACAATGAGCAGTTCTTC; cdr3_aa: CASSPSFYNEQFF
v_call: TRBV5-1; clone_size: NA; j_call: TRBJ2-7; d_call: NA; cdr3_nt: TGCGCCAGCAGCGCACTTGATAACCCCTTCTACGAGCAGTACTTC; cdr3_aa: CASSALDNPFYEQYF
v_call: TRBV11-2; clone_size: NA; j_call: TRBJ1-2; d_call: TRBD1; cdr3_nt: TGTGCCAGCAGCTCAAAGTCGACAGGGCACTATGGCTACACCTTC; cdr3_aa: CASSSKSTGHYGYTF
v_call: TRBV13; clone_size: NA; j_call: TRBJ2-7; d_call: NA; cdr3_nt: TGTGCCAGCAGCTCCCCCAGGGGATGGCGTACCGAGCAGTACTTC; cdr3_aa: CASSSPRGWRTEQYF
v_call: TRBV7-8; clone_size: once; j_call: TRBJ1-1; d_call: TRBD1; cdr3_nt: TGTGCCAGCAGCTTACGAGGGGGCGCCCCCAATGAAGCTTTCTTT; cdr3_aa: CASSLRGGAPNEAFF
v_call: TRBV2; clone_size: NA; j_call: TRBJ2-3; d_call: TRBD1; cdr3_nt: TGTGCCAGCAGTCTGACAGGGGTTGGCACAGATACGCAGTATTTT; cdr3_aa: CASSLTGVGTDTQYF
v_call: TRBV9; clone_size: NA; j_call: TRBJ1-1; d_call: TRBD1; cdr3_nt: TGTGCCAGCAGCGTAGCAGGGGGAGGCACTGAAGCTTTCTTT; cdr3_aa: CASSVAGGGTEAFF
v_call: TRBV27; clone_size: NA; j_call: TRBJ1-2; d_call: TRBD1; cdr3_nt: TGTGCCAGCAGTTTGGTAGGGGGCTACTATGGCTACACCTTC; cdr3_aa: CASSLVGGYYGYTF
v_call: TRBV5-1; clone_size: NA; j_call: TRBJ1-2; d_call: TRBD1; cdr3_nt: TGCGCCAGCAGCCCCGGACAGGGAAACTATGGCTACACCTTC; cdr3_aa: CASSPGQGNYGYTF
v_call: TRBV24-1; clone_size: once; j_call: TRBJ2-2; d_call: TRBD1; cdr3_nt: TGTGCCACCAACAGGGGATTTGCCGGGGAGCTGTTTTTT; cdr3_aa: CATNRGFAGELFF
v_call: TRBV12-3/TRBV12-4; clone_size: NA; j_call: TRBJ1-1; d_call: TRBD1; cdr3_nt: TGTGCCAGCAGCCTTACAGGGGAGGCTGAAGCTTTCTTT; cdr3_aa: CASSLTGEAEAFF
v_call: TRBV5-6; clone_size: NA; j_call: TRBJ2-1; d_call: TRBD1; cdr3_nt: TGTGCCAGCAGCTTGCGGGACAGGGCTTTGGATGAGCAGTTCTTC; cdr3_aa: CASSLRDRALDEQFF
v_call: TRBV9; clone_size: few; j_call: TRBJ2-2; d_call: TRBD1; cdr3_nt: TGTGCCAGCAGCGTCTCGGGACAGCGTTGGAACACCGGGGAGCTGTTTTTT; cdr3_aa: CASSVSGQRWNTGELFF
v_call: TRBV3-1/TRBV3-2; clone_size: NA; j_call: TRBJ1-1; d_call: NA; cdr3_nt: TGTGCCAGCGGCGATGGTGGCGGGACTGAAGCTTTCTTT; cdr3_aa: CASGDGGGTEAFF
v_call: TRBV5-1; clone_size: NA; j_call: TRBJ1-6; d_call: NA; cdr3_nt: TGCGCCAGCAGCTTCGAAAGGGGCGCGGACTATAATTCACCCCTCCACTTT; cdr3_aa: CASSFERGADYNSPLHF
v_call: TRBV10-3; clone_size: NA; j_call: TRBJ2-2; d_call: TRBD2; cdr3_nt: TGTGCCATCTTGAGAGGACTAGCGAACACCGGGGAGCTGTTTTTT; cdr3_aa: CAILRGLANTGELFF
v_call: TRBV7-9; clone_size: NA; j_call: TRBJ1-1; d_call: NA; cdr3_nt: TGTGCCAGCAGCCCTCAGCGAATGAACACTGAAGCTTTCTTT; cdr3_aa: CASSPQRMNTEAFF
v_call: TRBV13; clone_size: NA; j_call: TRBJ2-3; d_call: NA; cdr3_nt: TGTGCCAGCAGCTTAATTATCACAGATACGCAGTATTTT; cdr3_aa: CASSLIITDTQYF
v_call: TRBV4-1; clone_size: NA; j_call: TRBJ1-2; d_call: TRBD1; cdr3_nt: TGCGCCAGCAGCCACCGGGACAGGGTTTATGGCTACACCTTC; cdr3_aa: CASSHRDRVYGYTF
v_call: TRBV12-3/TRBV12-4; clone_size: NA; j_call: TRBJ2-1; d_call: NA; cdr3_nt: TGTGCCAGCACTTCAGTGTCCTACAATGAGCAGTTCTTC; cdr3_aa: CASTSVSYNEQFF
v_call: TRBV18; clone_size: NA; j_call: TRBJ1-1; d_call: NA; cdr3_nt: TGTGCCAGCTCAGCCCCGTCGGGGAACACTGAAGCTTTCTTT; cdr3_aa: CASSAPSGNTEAFF
v_call: TRBV6-5; clone_size: NA; j_call: TRBJ1-2; d_call: TRBD1; cdr3_nt: TGTGCCAGCAGTTACGACAGGGGTTCCTATGGCTACACCTTC; cdr3_aa: CASSYDRGSYGYTF
v_call: TRBV7-9; clone_size: NA; j_call: TRBJ2-7; d_call: TRBD2; cdr3_nt: TGTGCCAGCAGCTGGGAGGGGTACTCCGAGCAGTACTTC; cdr3_aa: CASSWEGYSEQYF
v_call: TRBV10-3; clone_size: NA; j_call: TRBJ1-2; d_call: NA; cdr3_nt: TGTGCCATCAGTGAGTTAGCTAACTATGGCTACACCTTC; cdr3_aa: CAISELANYGYTF
v_call: TRBV27; clone_size: NA; j_call: TRBJ2-2; d_call: NA; cdr3_nt: TGTGCCAGTAGACTCTCGAACACCGGGGAGCTGTTTTTT; cdr3_aa: CASRLSNTGELFF
v_call: TRBV6-6; clone_size: few; j_call: TRBJ2-1; d_call: NA; cdr3_nt: TGTGCCAGCAGTTACTCTGGGAGCCTCCGGTTCTTC; cdr3_aa: CASSYSGSLRFF
v_call: TRBV2; clone_size: NA; j_call: TRBJ2-1; d_call: NA; cdr3_nt: TGTGCCACCCGTTTCTACAATGAGCAGTTCTTC; cdr3_aa: CATRFYNEQFF
v_call: TRBV28; clone_size: NA; j_call: TRBJ2-4; d_call: NA; cdr3_nt: TGTGCCAGCAGTTTATCATCATCATTCCACGGGGAAAACATTCAGTACTTC; cdr3_aa: CASSLSSSFHGENIQYF
v_call: TRBV5-1; clone_size: NA; j_call: TRBJ2-1; d_call: TRBD2; cdr3_nt: TGCGCCAGCAGGCGGGGCGGGGGGGCCGACAATGAGCAGTTCTTC; cdr3_aa: CASRRGGGADNEQFF
v_call: TRBV7-9; clone_size: NA; j_call: TRBJ1-2; d_call: NA; cdr3_nt: TGTGCCAGCAGCCCCGCTGGTCGGACTAAAAAGGGGGGCTACACCTTC; cdr3_aa: CASSPAGRTKKGGYTF
v_call: TRBV6-5; clone_size: NA; j_call: TRBJ1-2; d_call: TRBD1; cdr3_nt: TGTGCCAGCAGCTACGTGACAGGGTCGAACTATGGCTACACCTTC; cdr3_aa: CASSYVTGSNYGYTF
v_call: TRBV4-1; clone_size: NA; j_call: TRBJ2-3; d_call: NA; cdr3_nt: TGCGCCAGCAGCCCCTCCTCTAGCACAGATACGCAGTATTTT; cdr3_aa: CASSPSSSTDTQYF
v_call: TRBV4-3; clone_size: once; j_call: TRBJ2-5; d_call: TRBD2; cdr3_nt: TGCGCCAGCAGCCTGGGACTAGCGGAGAAAGAGACCCAGTACTTC; cdr3_aa: CASSLGLAEKETQYF
v_call: TRBV7-2; clone_size: NA; j_call: TRBJ2-7; d_call: TRBD2; cdr3_nt: TGTGCCAGCAGCCGGACTAGCGGGGGGGAATACGAGCAGTACTTC; cdr3_aa: CASSRTSGGEYEQYF
v_call: TRBV5-4; clone_size: NA; j_call: TRBJ1-2; d_call: NA; cdr3_nt: TGTGCCAGCAGCTTGGAGACAGGCTTAATGCATGGCTACACCTTC; cdr3_aa: CASSLETGLMHGYTF
v_call: TRBV11-3; clone_size: NA; j_call: TRBJ1-1; d_call: TRBD1; cdr3_nt: TGTGCCAGCAGCCTCGACAGGGTCCACACTGAAGCTTTCTTT; cdr3_aa: CASSLDRVHTEAFF
v_call: TRBV19; clone_size: NA; j_call: TRBJ2-2; d_call: TRBD2; cdr3_nt: TGTGCCAGTAGTATTTTAACTCGGCGGGGGGCTACGAACACCGGGGAGCTGTTTTTT; cdr3_aa: CASSILTRRGATNTGELFF
v_call: TRBV29-1; clone_size: NA; j_call: TRBJ2-2; d_call: NA; cdr3_nt: TGCAGCGTCACGGACAGAGCAGGGGTCCTCGGGGAGCTGTTTTTT; cdr3_aa: CSVTDRAGVLGELFF
v_call: TRBV6-5; clone_size: NA; j_call: TRBJ2-2; d_call: TRBD1; cdr3_nt: TGTGCCAGCAGAGCCCAGGGGGTTAGAACCGGGGAGCTGTTTTTT; cdr3_aa: CASRAQGVRTGELFF